This is a list of T cell receptor beta chains from one sample in a study of shared clonotypes between healthy human individuals. TCRdb keeps only in-frame clones here, not all; method: immunoSEQ multiplex PCR. The sample carries roughly 700,000 clones, around 72% recorded once. Sequencing used memory CD4+ T cells sorted from blood. These TCRs come from a woman in her 30s in good health. Both conserved end residues are part of each CDR3. D genes are given only for firm matches. Size is stated for part of the rows, as once, few or many counts, or as a class when the clone is expanded.

clone_size,d_call,v_call,j_call,cdr3_length,cdr3_aa,cdr3_nt
.,.,TRBV10-2,TRBJ2-2,15,CASSVFEENTGELFF,TGCGCCAGCAGTGTTTTCGAGGAGAACACCGGGGAGCTGTTTTTT
.,TRBD2,TRBV6-5,TRBJ2-1,15,CASSFRRAGDNEQFF,TGTGCCAGCAGTTTCCGACGAGCGGGGGACAATGAGCAGTTCTTC
.,TRBD1,TRBV5-1,TRBJ2-5,15,CASSTTGGASETQYF,TGCGCCAGCAGCACCACAGGGGGCGCGTCCGAGACCCAGTACTTC
.,.,TRBV11-2,TRBJ2-5,14,CASSLDNWGETQYF,TGTGCCAGCAGCTTAGATAATTGGGGAGAGACCCAGTACTTC
once,.,TRBV7-9,TRBJ2-1,13,CASSPGPAYEQFF,TGTGCCAGCAGCCCCGGACCCGCCTATGAGCAGTTCTTC
few,TRBD2,TRBV5-1,TRBJ2-5,15,CASSLGLAAQETQYF,TGCGCCAGCAGCTTGGGACTAGCAGCACAAGAGACCCAGTACTTC
.,.,TRBV6-5,TRBJ2-3,13,CASSLTDTDTQYF,TGTGCCAGCAGTTTGACAGACACAGATACGCAGTATTTT
.,TRBD2,TRBV28,TRBJ2-3,16,CASSSTSGYLTDTQYF,TGTGCCAGCAGTTCAACTAGCGGATATTTAACAGATACGCAGTATTTT
.,.,TRBV6-1,TRBJ1-2,12,CASKWSEDGYTF,TGTGCCAGCAAGTGGTCAGAGGATGGCTACACCTTC
.,.,TRBV7-8,TRBJ1-4,18,CASSQLGQGQAPNEKLFF,TGTGCCAGCAGCCAACTGGGGCAGGGGCAAGCGCCTAATGAAAAACTGTTTTTT
once,.,TRBV9,TRBJ2-3,15,CASSVDGTPRDTQYF,TGTGCCAGCAGCGTAGACGGGACCCCTCGAGATACGCAGTATTTT
.,.,TRBV27,TRBJ2-5,13,CASSDLASETQYF,TGTGCCAGCAGCGACCTCGCTTCGGAGACCCAGTACTTC
.,.,TRBV29-1,TRBJ1-1,14,CSVGEGVVNTEAFF,TGCAGCGTTGGGGAGGGGGTTGTGAACACTGAAGCTTTCTTT
.,.,TRBV15,TRBJ2-7,16,CATSRGRTATLVQQYF,TGTGCCACCAGCAGAGGGCGGACGGCTACACTTGTACAGCAGTACTTC
.,.,TRBV9,TRBJ1-5,18,CASSVPGQIDTYNQPQHF,TGTGCCAGCAGCGTCCCTGGACAGATAGATACCTATAATCAGCCCCAGCATTTT
few,.,TRBV19,TRBJ1-5,15,CASTPNGQNNQPQHF,TGTGCCAGTACCCCGAATGGCCAAAACAATCAGCCCCAGCATTTT
.,TRBD1,TRBV7-2,TRBJ1-4,15,CASTKQGASGEKLFF,TGTGCCAGCACCAAACAGGGGGCAAGTGGTGAAAAACTGTTTTTT
.,TRBD1,TRBV5-1,TRBJ2-6,17,CASSPVGQGSGANVLTF,TGCGCCAGCAGTCCAGTTGGACAGGGGTCTGGGGCCAACGTCCTGACTTTC
.,TRBD2,TRBV27,TRBJ2-1,20,CASSLFGGRAGINAYNEQFF,TGTGCCAGCAGTTTATTCGGCGGGAGGGCCGGGATTAACGCCTACAATGAGCAGTTCTTC
.,TRBD1,TRBV6-1,TRBJ2-7,13,CASRRQGSYEQYF,TGTGCCAGCAGGCGACAGGGGTCCTACGAGCAGTACTTC
.,.,TRBV11-2,TRBJ2-7,15,CASRNSPGSSYEQYF,TGTGCCAGCAGGAACTCACCGGGAAGCTCCTACGAGCAGTACTTC
few,TRBD1,TRBV4-2,TRBJ1-2,15,CASSQVEGTGRGYTF,TGTGCCAGCAGCCAAGTTGAAGGGACAGGGCGCGGCTACACCTTC
few,.,TRBV7-2,TRBJ2-1,16,CASSSVVLVSYNEQFF,TGTGCCAGCAGCTCAGTGGTTTTGGTCTCCTACAATGAGCAGTTCTTC
.,.,TRBV21-1,TRBJ2-2,17,CASSKVVGRVGTGELFF,TGTGCCAGCAGCAAAGTCGTCGGGAGGGTCGGCACCGGGGAGCTGTTTTTT
.,.,TRBV19,TRBJ2-1,12,CASSTQGGEQFF,TGTGCCAGTAGTACCCAGGGAGGCGAGCAGTTCTTC
.,TRBD1,TRBV5-1,TRBJ2-3,14,CASTRQGVTDTQYF,TGCGCCAGCACCCGACAGGGGGTCACAGATACGCAGTATTTT
few,.,TRBV10-3,TRBJ1-2,14,CAISELGRQDGYTF,TGTGCCATCAGTGAGTTGGGCCGACAGGATGGCTACACCTTC
once,TRBD1,TRBV28,TRBJ1-5,15,CASSTGQGHNQPQHF,TGTGCCAGCAGTACGGGACAGGGGCACAATCAGCCCCAGCATTTT
.,.,TRBV30,TRBJ2-7,13,CAWSVLLRGEQYF,TGTGCCTGGAGTGTATTATTACGGGGCGAGCAGTACTTC
many,.,TRBV29-1,TRBJ2-7,10,CSVGSYEQYF,TGCAGCGTTGGGAGCTACGAGCAGTACTTC
.,.,TRBV10-2,TRBJ2-3,12,CASSVSTDTQYF,TGCGCCAGCAGTGTTAGCACAGATACGCAGTATTTT
.,.,TRBV19,TRBJ2-7,15,CAGSKKAGVGYEQYF,TGTGCCGGATCAAAAAAAGCGGGCGTTGGCTACGAGCAGTACTTC
.,TRBD1,TRBV7-7,TRBJ2-5,14,CASSGQGNEETQYF,TGTGCCAGCAGCGGACAGGGTAATGAAGAGACCCAGTACTTC
once,.,TRBV9,TRBJ2-1,16,CASSPPGLTLSNEQFF,TGTGCCAGCAGCCCCCCCGGCCTCACTTTGAGTAATGAGCAGTTCTTC
.,.,TRBV2,TRBJ1-6,13,CASSGQENSPLHF,TGTGCCAGCAGTGGACAGGAGAATTCACCCCTCCACTTT
once,.,TRBV12-5,TRBJ1-1,16,CASGLVSGSWNTEAFF,TGTGCTAGTGGTTTGGTATCAGGGAGTTGGAACACTGAAGCTTTCTTT
.,TRBD1,TRBV9,TRBJ2-3,19,CASSGQGPHGAHYTDTQYF,TGTGCCAGCAGCGGACAGGGACCCCACGGCGCGCACTACACAGATACGCAGTATTTT
.,.,TRBV6-1,TRBJ1-1,14,CASIISSRDTEAFF,TGTGCCAGCATTATCTCGTCACGGGACACTGAAGCTTTCTTT
.,TRBD1,TRBV2,TRBJ2-1,14,CASTKGQGYNEQFF,TGTGCCAGCACAAAAGGACAGGGTTACAATGAGCAGTTCTTC
.,TRBD2,TRBV5-4,TRBJ2-3,15,CASSLASGGPDTQYF,TGTGCCAGCAGCTTAGCTTCGGGAGGGCCAGATACGCAGTATTTT
.,TRBD1,TRBV6-5,TRBJ1-2,12,CASSLGQGRFTF,TGTGCCAGCAGCCTCGGACAGGGGCGATTCACCTTC
.,.,TRBV20-1,TRBJ1-2,11,CSVDALDGYTF,TGCAGTGTGGATGCTTTAGATGGCTACACCTTC
once,.,TRBV14,TRBJ2-7,15,CASSQELAGVEEQYF,TGTGCCAGCAGCCAAGAATTGGCAGGGGTGGAGGAGCAGTACTTC
.,TRBD2,TRBV19,TRBJ2-3,13,CASRTSGVDTQYF,TGTGCCAGTCGGACTAGCGGGGTAGATACGCAGTATTTT
.,.,TRBV11-1,TRBJ2-7,15,CASSLARPPLNEQYF,TGTGCCAGCAGCTTAGCGCGACCCCCCCTAAACGAGCAGTACTTC
.,.,TRBV5-4,TRBJ2-2,16,CASSLAVGQNTGELFF,TGTGCCAGCAGCTTGGCCGTAGGGCAGAACACCGGGGAGCTGTTTTTT
.,.,TRBV28,TRBJ1-1,11,CASTMNTEAFF,TGTGCCAGCACTATGAACACTGAAGCTTTCTTT
.,TRBD1,TRBV6-1,TRBJ2-3,15,CASIGGTGGSDTQYF,TGTGCCAGCATTGGCGGGACAGGGGGGTCAGATACGCAGTATTTT
.,.,TRBV7-9,TRBJ1-1,15,CASSPLRTVNTEAFF,TGTGCCAGCAGCCCCCTTCGGACGGTGAACACTGAAGCTTTCTTT
few,.,TRBV28,TRBJ2-5,15,CASSQARQLQETQYF,TGTGCCAGCAGTCAAGCCAGACAGCTCCAAGAGACCCAGTACTTC
.,.,TRBV4-1,TRBJ2-3,13,CASSQLLVDTQYF,TGCGCCAGCAGCCAACTGCTGGTAGATACGCAGTATTTT
.,.,TRBV28,TRBJ1-2,11,CASTTSYGYTF,TGTGCCAGCACCACCAGCTATGGCTACACCTTC